This T cell receptor beta chain was captured by sequencing in a study of early T cells in non-severe SARS-CoV-2 infection. The overall study: Bulk RNA from unsorted whole blood was sequenced; chains were unpaired.

Whole-study results and caveats: Using VDJdb, the matching emphasized anti-spike CD8 responses while missing private and CD4 specificities.

Researchers attached unique molecular identifiers to individual cDNA molecules. TCRdb recomputed calls from the 5' RACE reads with MiXCR, one row per CDR3 protein. The table includes 25,000 to 30,000 distinct CDR3 sequences, 5.8% detected once. The sample holds many counts of this clonotype. Its antigen is as yet unknown. This CDR3 has 16 amino acids. CDR1 is SGHRS and CDR2 is YFSETQ in the germline V gene. Trimming took off 4 bases at V and 1 base at J, with 14 bases between the two ends. The material sequenced was whole blood. The sequence came from an adult who was a healthcare worker with PCR-confirmed SARS-CoV-2 infection or an uninfected control (not recorded which). The chain has TRBV5-1 and TRBJ2-2; possible D gene TRBD2, 6 bases. CDR3 nucleotides: TGCGCCAGCAGCCCGGGACTCCTACTGAACACCGGGGAGCTGTTTTTT. This encodes CASSPGLLLNTGELFF.